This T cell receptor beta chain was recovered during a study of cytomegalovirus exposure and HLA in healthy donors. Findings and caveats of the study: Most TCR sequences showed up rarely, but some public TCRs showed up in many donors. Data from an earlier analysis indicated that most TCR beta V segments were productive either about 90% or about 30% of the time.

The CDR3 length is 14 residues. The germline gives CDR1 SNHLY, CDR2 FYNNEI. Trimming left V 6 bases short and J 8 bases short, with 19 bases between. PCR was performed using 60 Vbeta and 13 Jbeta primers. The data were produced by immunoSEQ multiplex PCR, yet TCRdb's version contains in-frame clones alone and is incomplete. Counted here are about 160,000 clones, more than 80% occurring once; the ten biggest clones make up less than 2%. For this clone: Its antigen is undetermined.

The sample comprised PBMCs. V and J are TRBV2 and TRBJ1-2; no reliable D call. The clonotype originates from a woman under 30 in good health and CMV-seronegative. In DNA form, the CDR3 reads TGTGCCAGCAGGGGTATTCCAGGTTTAGACGGCTACACCTTC. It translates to CASRGIPGLDGYTF.